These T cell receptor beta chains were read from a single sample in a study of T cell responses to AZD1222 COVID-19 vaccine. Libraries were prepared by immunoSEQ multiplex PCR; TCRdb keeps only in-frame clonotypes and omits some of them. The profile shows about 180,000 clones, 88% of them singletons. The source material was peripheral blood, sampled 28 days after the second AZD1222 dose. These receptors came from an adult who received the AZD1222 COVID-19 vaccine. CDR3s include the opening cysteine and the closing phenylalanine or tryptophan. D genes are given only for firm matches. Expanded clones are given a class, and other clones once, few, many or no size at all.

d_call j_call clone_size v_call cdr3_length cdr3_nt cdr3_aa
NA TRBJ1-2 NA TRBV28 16 TGTGCCAGCAGTCTCGGGGGGACCCAAATCGGCTATGGCTACACCTTC CASSLGGTQIGYGYTF
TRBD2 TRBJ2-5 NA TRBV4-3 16 TGCGCCAGCAGCCAAGACATAGCGGGACTCCAAGAGACCCAGTACTTC CASSQDIAGLQETQYF
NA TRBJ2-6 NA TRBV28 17 TGTGCCAGCAGTATCGGGCCTCCCCTCTCTGGGGCCAACGTCCTGACTTTC CASSIGPPLSGANVLTF
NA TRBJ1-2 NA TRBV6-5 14 TGTGCCAGCAGTTACTCGACAGGTCGAGGTGGCTACACCTTC CASSYSTGRGGYTF
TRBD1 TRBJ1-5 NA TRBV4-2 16 TGTGCCAGCAGCCAACCGGGACAGGGTGGCAATCAGCCCCAGCATTTT CASSQPGQGGNQPQHF
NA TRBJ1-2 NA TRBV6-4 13 TGTGCCAGCAGGGAAGACAGATTCGGTGGCTACACCTTC CASREDRFGGYTF
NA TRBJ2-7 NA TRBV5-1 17 TGCGCCAGCAGCTTGGATTTGTCGCTTCGGGCGCCATACGAGCAGTACTTC CASSLDLSLRAPYEQYF
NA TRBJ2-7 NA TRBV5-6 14 TGTGCCAGCAGCTTGGGGACACAGGGCTACGAGCAGTACTTC CASSLGTQGYEQYF
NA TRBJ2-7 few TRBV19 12 TGTGCCAGTTCCAGGGATGCCTACGAGCAGTACTTC CASSRDAYEQYF
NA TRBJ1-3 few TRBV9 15 TGTGCCAGCAGCGTCTCCTCCAGCTCTGGAAACACCATATATTTT CASSVSSSSGNTIYF
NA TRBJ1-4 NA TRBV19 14 TGTGCCAGTAGTATAGGGCAGGGCGGTGAAAAACTGTTTTTT CASSIGQGGEKLFF
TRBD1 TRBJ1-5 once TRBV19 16 TGTGCCAGTAGATACGGAGGGGGACAGAAAAATCAGCCCCAGCATTTT CASRYGGGQKNQPQHF
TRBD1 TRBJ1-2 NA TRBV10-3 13 TGTGCCATCAGTGCAGGGACAGGGAATGGCTACACCTTC CAISAGTGNGYTF
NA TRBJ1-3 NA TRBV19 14 TGTGCCAGTAGTAAGTGGAGCTCTGGAAACACCATATATTTT CASSKWSSGNTIYF
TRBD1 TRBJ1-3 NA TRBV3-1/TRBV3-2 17 TGTGCCAGCAGCCCCCGGGACAGGGGAATGGCTGGAAACACCATATATTTT CASSPRDRGMAGNTIYF
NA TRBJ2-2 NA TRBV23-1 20 TGCGCCAGCAGTCAGGGGATCCGGGGGCGTCGGTGGGGATACACCGGGGAGCTGTTTTTT CASSQGIRGRRWGYTGELFF
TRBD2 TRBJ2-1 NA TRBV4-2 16 TGTGCCAGCAGCCAAGATTTCGCGGGAGGGTTCCGTGAGCAGTTCTTC CASSQDFAGGFREQFF
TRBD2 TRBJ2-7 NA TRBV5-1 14 TGCGCCAGCAGCTTTAGCGGGAGCTCCTACGAGCAGTACTTC CASSFSGSSYEQYF
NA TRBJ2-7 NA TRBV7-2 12 TGTGCCAGCAGCTTAGTTCTTTACGAGCAGTACTTC CASSLVLYEQYF
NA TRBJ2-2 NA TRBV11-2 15 TGTGCCAGCAGCTTAGTAAGCATGAACACCGGGGAGCTGTTTTTT CASSLVSMNTGELFF